Shown below are 12 T cell receptor beta chains from a single sample sequenced in a study of human T cells and chemical hapten exposure. Noted time point: pre-sensitization, week 0. Treatment meaning: therapeutic diphenylcyclopropenone sensitization with weekly scalp DPC. TCRdb recomputed calls from the RACE reads with MiXCR, one row per CDR3 protein. The sample includes about 270,000 distinct CDR3 sequences, around 7% of them seen just once. This sample comprised whole blood, obtained in connection with sensitization to the hapten diphenylcyclopropenone (DPC). Receptors were obtained from a man aged 18 to 29 with alopecia areata. Some clones in this sample may be carry-over from other donors' samples.

This clonotype was counted ten times or more. The V call is TRBV20-1, the J call TRBJ1-1, with no clear D. The CDR3 sequence is 10 residues long. In germline, CDR1 is DFQATT, CDR2 SNEGSKA (reference sequence). V shed 6 bases and J shed 7 bases, with 9 bases lying between them. The CDR3 here is CSAVQFEAFF. CDR3 in DNA: TGCAGTGCCGTTCAGTTTGAAGCTTTCTTT.

The table lists this clonotype with many counts. V usage is TRBV2 and J usage is TRBJ2-5; D call uncertain. Germline V gene data show CDR1 as SNHLY and CDR2 as FYNNEI. Trimming took off 1 base at V and 1 base at J, with 4 bases between the two ends. This CDR3 is built from 13 residues. The CDR3 DNA follows: TGTGCCAGCAGTGAAGACAGCCAAGAGACCCAGTACTTC. This gives the protein CASSEDSQETQYF.

The chain is built from TRBV10-3 and TRBJ2-7, with 9 bases fitting TRBD1. Trimming took 5 bases from V and 5 from J; bases not matched to a gene: 7. In germline, CDR1 is ENHRY, CDR2 SYGVKD. The CDR3 extends over 14 amino acids. DNA of the CDR3: TGTGCCATCAGTCTCGGGGACAGGGCCAACGAGCAGTACTTC. Its protein is CAISLGDRANEQYF.

The V gene is TRBV28, the J gene TRBJ2-2; TRBD2 aligns across 8 bases. Germline CDR1 reads MDHEN; CDR2 reads SYDVKM. This CDR3 spans 15 amino acids. J was trimmed by 1 base and V by 5 bases; bases with no gene match: 3. The CDR3 reads CASSSGGMNTGELFF. The DNA of the CDR3 is TGTGCCAGCAGTAGCGGGGGAATGAACACCGGGGAGCTGTTTTTT. Filled out from reference TRBV28 and TRBJ2-2, the complete variable domain reads DVKVTQSSRYLVKRTGEKVFLECVQDMDHENMFWYRQDPGLGLRLIYFSYDVKMKEKGDIPEGYSVSREKKERFSLILESASTNQTSMYLCASSSGGMNTGELFFGEGSRLTVL.

CDR3 in DNA: TGCGCCAGCAGCCAAGATCTGGCACTACTAGCCAAAAACATTCAGTACTTC. Its protein product is CASSQDLALLAKNIQYF. The V call is TRBV4-1, the J call TRBJ2-4; no firm D call. CDR1 and CDR2 from the germline V gene are MGHRA and YSYEKL. The CDR3 runs to 17 residues. Between the trimmed V and J ends, which lost 0 bases and 0 bases, there was a span of 12 bases.

This clonotype was seen repeatedly, ten times or more. The V gene is TRBV5-1, the J gene TRBJ1-1, with D tentatively TRBD1 (6 bases). The germline V gene encodes CDR1 SGHRS and CDR2 YFSETQ. V dropped 2 bases and J dropped 1 base, with 21 bases sitting between them. The CDR3 is 18 amino acids. The CDR3 loop is CASSLSMRGRMANTEAFF. DNA for the CDR3: TGCGCCAGCAGCTTAAGCATGCGGGGGCGGATGGCGAACACTGAAGCTTTCTTT.

Remarks on this clonotype: Likely a read error: the CDR3 ends without its conserved phenylalanine or tryptophan. The rearrangement links TRBV4-1 to TRBJ1-1; no reliable D call. V was clipped by 4 bases and J by 0 bases, with 9 bases between them. This CDR3 has 14 residues. Germline V lookup: CDR1 MGHRA, CDR2 YSYEKL. The CDR3 DNA follows: TGCGCCAGCAGCCCTAAGCAGTTGAACACTGAAGCTTTCTTA. It codes for CASSPKQLNTEAFL.

This chain connects TRBV6-2 or TRBV6-3 to TRBJ2-4; 9 nucleotides line up with TRBD1. CDR3 length: 18 amino acids. CDR1 is MNHEY and CDR2 is SVGEGT in the germline V gene. After removal of 6 bases from V and 0 bases from J, the junction contained 12 bases not matched to a gene. CDR3 bases: TGTGCCAGCAGACTACAGGGGGCTTCAAAGGCAGCCAAAAACATTCAGTACTTC. Its translation is CASRLQGASKAAKNIQYF.

This clonotype occurred many times. The chain joins TRBV7-2 to TRBJ2-7, with 8 positions matching TRBD1. Trimming took 0 bases from V and 4 from J; bases not matched to a gene: 5. CDR1 and CDR2 from the germline V gene are SGHTA and FQGNSA. This CDR3 is 15 amino acids long. In nucleotides, the CDR3 is TGTGCCAGCAGCTTAGCTGGACAGGGTTGGTACGAGCAGTACGTC. Translating it yields CASSLAGQGWYEQYV.

CDR3 protein: CASSVRSITGSYNEQFF. The DNA for the CDR3 is TGTGCCAGCAGCGTACGGTCGATCACCGGGTCGTACAATGAGCAGTTCTTC. The rearrangement uses TRBV7-9 and TRBJ2-1; D is unclear. Per the germline V gene, CDR1 is SEHNR and CDR2 is FQNEAQ (reference sequence). CDR3 size: 17 residues. V dropped 5 bases and J dropped 4 bases, with 21 bases sitting between them.

J is TRBJ2-4 and V is TRBV7-2; TRBD2 agrees at 9 bases. This CDR3 is built from 16 residues. Per germline, CDR1 SGHTA and CDR2 FQGNSA. The junction had 11 bases not matched to a gene; V was cut back by 5 bases and J by 6 bases. The CDR3 protein is CASSKGSSGEGNIQYF. The CDR3 DNA follows: TGTGCCAGCAGCAAGGGGTCTAGCGGGGAGGGAAACATTCAGTACTTC.

This clonotype has at least ten counts. The chain recombines TRBV5-1 with TRBJ1-1; maybe TRBD1 (5 bases). CDR1 is SGHRS and CDR2 is YFSETQ in the germline V gene. The CDR3 is made up of 14 amino acids. Trimming stripped 4 bases from V and 5 bases from J, with 15 bases between. CDR3 sequence (DNA): TGCGCCAGCAGCCAGAGTGGGGACGAGACTGAAGCTTTCTTT. Encoded protein: CASSQSGDETEAFF. Drawing the rest from reference TRBV5-1 and TRBJ1-1, the complete variable domain is KAGVTQTPRYLIKTRGQQVTLSCSPISGHRSVSWYQQTPGQGLQFLFEYFSETQRNKGNFPGRFSGRQFSNSRSEMNVSTLELGDSALYLCASSQSGDETEAFFGQGTRLTVV.